This T cell receptor beta chain was recorded in a study of cytomegalovirus exposure and HLA in healthy donors (dated by TCRdb to the late 2010s). Background on the whole study: According to an earlier analysis of several hundred of the donors, about 170 million T cells yielded approximately 120 million unique TCR beta sequences and about 300 Gb of sequence data. An early release that covered 640 HLA-typed donors contained approximately 300 gigabases of sequencing data and 85 million to 100 million unique TCR sequences. Of the roughly 400 genotyped donors, 75% to 85% were placed in the genetic ancestry cluster associated with self-reported Caucasian donors. The aim of the study was to test whether cataloging public T cell receptors could identify signatures of past pathogen exposure. Using immunosequencing, the study profiled T cell repertoires from 500 to 800 subjects and related those repertoires to cytomegalovirus serostatus. Besides the first cohort of some 670 subjects, a separate validation cohort made up of roughly 120 different subjects was used. The study combined high-throughput TCR immunosequencing, statistical association of individual TCRs with disease status, and machine learning to predict cytomegalovirus infection status. To study patterns of TCR occurrence, a later analysis re-analyzed previously published TCR beta repertoires from under 750 donors and added high-resolution HLA genotyping. In the later analysis, no new phenotypic data were used to find candidate immune exposures; instead, reliance was placed on TCR beta sequences and their occurrence across donors. To decide whether each TCR beta V gene segment behaved as functional or pseudogenic, an earlier analysis of some 580 of the donors relied on high-throughput TCR beta sequencing. Alongside the repertoire data, information on donor age, sex, ethnicity and CMV serostatus was compiled. In a later genetic analysis, genome-wide SNP genotypes for 398 of the 666 donors were used, and that subset was treated as a discovery cohort. Every repertoire in the discovery cohort had been generated on one and the same sequencing platform. HLA typing included class I and class II loci at four-digit resolution. The number of typed donors differed by locus: roughly 620-640 for A, B, C, DRB1 and DQB1; 522 for DQA1; approximately 600 for DPA1; and around 490 for DPB1. Roughly 5 DR-DQ haplotypes were handled as single units for association and clustering, since linkage in the cohort was strong. Among 398 genotyped donors of the cohort, an average of approximately 220,000 unique TCR beta nucleotide sequences was sequenced per donor, of which 15% to 20% were non-productive. Overall results and qualifications from the work: In this cohort, only TCR beta chains were sequenced, and detectable features were limited by the absence of alpha or paired-chain data. The authors suggested that the approach could potentially be generalized to other disease states and immunological phenotypes. The classifier was reported to diagnose cytomegalovirus status with high specificity and sensitivity in both the original and validation cohorts. According to a later genetic analysis, donors in an Asian-associated ancestry cluster had fewer N-insertions in productive TCRs than the approximately 690-donor mean. In the study, around 150 TCR beta chains were listed as associated with cytomegalovirus. A further reported finding was that TCR beta sequences accurately predicted the HLA-A and HLA-B alleles for most subjects in the first cohort. Assigning TCR associations to individual alleles was difficult when HLA alleles, especially DR and DQ, strongly co-occurred. In a later analysis, TCR association rates were found to vary across HLA loci, with the most associated TCRs seen for DRB1 alleles and the fewest for HLA-C alleles. A group of highly shared sequence variants was considered likely to be a technical artifact of the sequencing pipeline. The only immune exposure information available for the cohort was CMV serostatus. A later analysis found that most CMV-associated TCR beta chains appeared HLA-restricted, with HLA associations seemingly driven largely by CMV exposure. Linkage disequilibrium might explain the correlated functional status among segregating V segments, but an unknown experimental factor could not be ruled out. In a later analysis, about 17,000 TCR beta sequences were associated with specific HLA alleles at a false discovery rate of 0.05. Because the 87-base-pair reads could not distinguish some IMGT-functional V segments, including TRBV6-2 and TRBV6-3, those segments were excluded. Because HLA typing was missing for some donors at each locus, association tests included only the typed subset. V-gene and J-gene trimming of TCR beta chains was associated with a missense DCLRE1C variant in a later genetic analysis, and the association was replicated in an independent cohort. According to a later analysis, parvovirus B19, influenza, CMV and Epstein-Barr virus appeared linked to several top co-occurrence clusters. Presence/absence analyses assumed roughly uniform sequencing depth across donors, an assumption that may not hold. In a later analysis, HLA-associated TCR beta chains showed more clonal expansion and lower generation probabilities than non-associated chains that were equally common. In an earlier analysis of around 500 of the donors, most TCR beta V segments appeared in productive rearrangements about 90% or about 30% of the time, broadly matching IMGT annotations. Fewer than 20 rarely observed V segments, including chromosome 9 orphons, were excluded from the earlier analysis of approximately 500 of the donors because counts were too low. Most TCR sequences were seen in very few donors, while some public TCRs were found in many individuals. In vitro tests confirmed that a few of the cytomegalovirus-associated TCR beta chains recognize cytomegalovirus antigens.

Trimming at the junction amounts to 0 bases on V and 7 bases on J, and the germline ends lie 7 bases apart. CDR1 SGHVS and CDR2 FQNEAQ are derived from the germline V gene. The CDR3 starts with the cysteine, ends with the phenylalanine, and has 13 residues. CDR3 DNA is the only sequence kept; it has 39 bases, read in frame from the first base. The cohort was made up of 500 to 850 healthy bone marrow donors. All cohort members were sampled while nominally healthy, although unrecorded immune exposures were likely present. The donor was CMV seronegative and was included in the group of a few hundred seronegative cohort members. A peripheral blood sample was collected from each donor, and TCR beta sequencing was performed on peripheral blood mononuclear cells. Genomic DNA was extracted from the blood cell samples with the Qiagen DNeasy Blood Extraction Kit. This clone was observed a few times. Its antigen remains unidentified. Base qualities are not at hand, and no much larger clone is one base apart.

Libraries were built with the immunoSEQ multiplex PCR assay. For the multiplex PCR, a mixture combining 60 forward primers for TCR Vbeta segments and 13 reverse primers for TCR Jbeta segments was used. A multiplex PCR assay on genomic DNA amplified the CDR3 region of rearranged TCR beta genes. The Illumina HiSeq System was used to sequence the amplified TCR beta libraries as 87-base-pair reads. The source study handled its data this way. In a later analysis, 70 million to 95 million unique TCR beta chains were counted across the 500 to 700 repertoires, and roughly 9.9 million of these chains were shared by at least two donors. A nearest-neighbor algorithm error-corrected the raw reads and collapsed the reads into unique sequences, merging closely related sequences to remove PCR and sequencing errors. V, D and J gene segments were assigned by aligning CDR3 sequences to IMGT reference sequences. For a sequence to be retained, at least a six-nucleotide match to both a V gene segment and a J gene segment was required. Rearrangements were called productive when the CDR3 lacked stop codons and stayed in frame with V and J; all others were non-productive. Following IMGT convention, CDR3 was defined as the stretch from the second conserved V-encoded cysteine to the conserved J-encoded phenylalanine. In an earlier analysis of more than 550 of the donors, sequences lacking an unambiguous match to a single V gene segment were excluded. An earlier analysis of 500 to 600 of the donors classified V segments as functional when productive rearrangements were above 56.7% and as segregating when the standard deviation between donors was above 5%. A statistical classification framework was built for diagnosing cytomegalovirus status from the catalog of TCR beta chain sequences. A later analysis assigned V and J genes by comparing TCR nucleotide sequences with IMGT/GENE-DB human TR gene sequences. A later analysis assigned CDR3 sequences and most-parsimonious VDJ recombination scenarios with the TCRdist pipeline. A later analysis defined each TCR beta chain by its CDR3 amino acid sequence plus V-gene family, and excluded reads lacking a unique V-gene family. In a later analysis, some 600 highly shared, low-generation-probability nucleotide sequences were removed to address suspected cross-contamination and a sequencing artifact. A later analysis calculated a clonal expansion index for each public chain from normalized within-repertoire ranks of inferred template counts. A later analysis computed generation probabilities with a VDJ recombination model fitted to out-of-frame rearrangements, and checked the results against IGoR. Hypergeometric tests were used in a later analysis to score TCR-TCR, TCR-HLA and TCR-CMV co-occurrence, with a repertoire-size bias correction applied to the TCR pairs. False discovery rates were estimated in a later analysis by permuting HLA or CMV assignments 20 times. A later analysis grouped co-occurring TCRs with DBSCAN, adding TCRdist sequence similarity when clustering within HLA-allele-positive subsets. Co-occurrence clustering excluded repertoires with fewer than 30,000 or more than 120,000 public chains, plus five with anomalous nucleotide sharing. Not all clones reach the TCRdb copy of this immuneACCESS table, which keeps in-frame sequences only. Checked studies attribute under half of the gap to unresolved V genes and leave the rest unexplained. V and J calls and clone size follow that table, whereas D and trimming were derived from the DNA. The sample data list about 250,000 clones, and approximately 80% of these were observed just once. The top ten clonotypes cover over 0.3% of the sample.

The sample taken for sequencing was PBMCs. The sequence derives from a girl aged 2 to 10 in good health and CMV-seronegative. Recombination joined TRBV7-8 with TRBJ1-5, with no confident D gene call. The CDR3 protein: CASSLAGGQPQHF. The sequenced DNA: TGTGCCAGCAGCTTAGCGGGCGGGCAGCCCCAGCATTTT.